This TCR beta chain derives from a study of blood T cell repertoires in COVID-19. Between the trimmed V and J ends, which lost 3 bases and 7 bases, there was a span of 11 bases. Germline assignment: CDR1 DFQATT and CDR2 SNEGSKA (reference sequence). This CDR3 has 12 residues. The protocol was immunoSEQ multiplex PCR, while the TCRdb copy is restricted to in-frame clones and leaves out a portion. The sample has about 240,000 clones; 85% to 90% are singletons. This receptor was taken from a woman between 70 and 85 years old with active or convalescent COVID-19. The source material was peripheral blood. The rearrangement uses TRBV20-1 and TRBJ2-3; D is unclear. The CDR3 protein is CSASLTENTQYF. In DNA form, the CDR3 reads TGCAGTGCTAGTTTAACAGAAAATACGCAGTATTTT.